This T cell receptor beta chain was found in a study of Graves' ophthalmopathy and Graves' hyperthyroidism. Study-wide background: Over 18 months of follow-up, stable hyperthyroidism required that no ophthalmopathy appear.

For repertoire sequencing, the TCR beta CDR3 regions were amplified from RNA transcripts. In the first round, RT-PCR was carried out with HTBI primers, and a multiplex PCR formed the second round. From the multiplex PCR reads, TCRdb called clonotypes with MiXCR, one entry per CDR3 protein. The table shows around 590,000 distinct CDR3 sequences, with just under 40% occurring only once. Only newly diagnosed hyperthyroidism patients aged 18 to 65, with under 2 months' duration, were enrolled. Germline V gene sequence: CDR1 SGDLS, CDR2 YYNGEE. Trimming shortened V by 4 bases and J by 6 bases, and 13 bases separated the two germline ends. The CDR3 runs to 13 residues. This clonotype was counted at least ten times.

This chain joins TRBV9 and TRBJ2-5; unclear D gene. This TCR came from an adult man with Graves' hyperthyroidism. Sample: peripheral blood or thyroid tissue (not recorded which). CDR3 coding DNA: TGTGCCAGCAGCCCACCCGGCAGGAAGACCCAGTACTTC. Translating it yields CASSPPGRKTQYF.